This section outlines one T cell receptor beta chain sequence together with its context. What it recognizes is unknown. CDR3 length: 14 residues. The V end was cut by 0 bases, the J end by 3 bases, with 8 bases between. Germline values: CDR1 LGHNA, CDR2 YSLEER. CD4+CD127+ cells were sorted as the conventional CD4 T cells. This entry comes from a study of B cell selection in AIRE deficiency. Overall study results and limits: Healthy Tconv contained about two fifths of shared healthy Treg sequences; only TCRbeta sequenced.

The repertoire was sequenced with immunoSEQ multiplex PCR; TCRdb's copy has only in-frame clones and lacks some. The data contain some 19,000 clones, more than 95% of them singletons. The chain carries TRBV4-3 and TRBJ1-1; D call uncertain. The specimen sequenced was conventional CD4+ T cells sorted from PBMCs. The TCR comes from a human donor with AIRE deficiency. As DNA, the CDR3 is TGCGCCAGCAGCCAAGAGCCCTTGGACACTGAAGCTTTCTTT. Protein: CASSQEPLDTEAFF.